This T cell receptor beta chain is drawn from a study of post-analysis software for immune sequencing data (dated by TCRdb to the mid-2010s). For context, the study as a whole: Disease courses on record covered relapsing-remitting, secondary progressive and progressive-relapsing multiple sclerosis, though some patients had no subtype annotation. The patient repertoires were set against 10 to 11 previously published healthy control repertoires from donors whose ages ranged from roughly 6 to 26 years. A subset of samples was prepared in parallel using single-end sample barcoding, then pooled and co-amplified after Illumina adapter ligation.

To demonstrate the VDJtools post-analysis software, the study profiled TCR beta repertoires from the peripheral blood of some 13 young patients with multiple sclerosis. The multiple sclerosis patients were children and adolescents between about 6 and 16 years of age. What the work shows at the level of the full study, not this receptor alone: The control group was slightly older than the multiple sclerosis patient group. Patients showed significantly higher frequencies than controls for a handful of TRBV segments, among them TRBV5-6, TRBV5-1 and TRBV20-1. Direct clustering with F measure showed strong co-clustering of samples prepared in the same batch, prompting a batch-effect correction. Normalized Chao1 diversity was significantly lower in multiple sclerosis patients than controls, suggesting substantial peripheral T-cell clonal expansion.

This clonotype was seen more than once but under ten times. Its antigen remains undetermined. Qualities for individual bases were not recorded, and no much larger clone is one base off. Trimming takes 3 bases from V and 0 bases from J, and the germline ends sit 12 bases apart. Including the terminal cysteine and phenylalanine, the CDR3 comprises 16 residues. The retained sequence is limited to the CDR3, 48 bases, with the frame set at the first base. The receptor library was made with PCR. The reads were generated on an Illumina HiSeq 2500. To reduce PCR and sequencing biases, unique molecular identifiers were built into the TCR beta cDNA libraries. Every 1 to 10 million input T cells yielded approximately 500,000 cDNA molecules, meaning each molecule approximated one T cell. The same protocol used for the earlier healthy control dataset was applied to prepare and sequence the patient libraries. Within a given batch, samples were prepared together, multiplexed and sequenced on the same HiSeq lane. In the original analysis: Raw barcoded reads were processed with MIGEC, and single-read molecular identifier groups were discarded before consensus assembly and CDR3 extraction. Clonotype tables were post-analysed with VDJtools, and diversity was normalized by down-sampling all datasets to the smallest sample size. To correct batch-related cross-sample contamination, repertoire overlap clustering matched CDR3 amino acid sequences but not nucleotide sequences. TCRdb passed the public sequencing reads through fastp at Q25 and MiXCR, retaining productive beta sequences. Rows are unified per CDR3 protein, each entry keeping the most common DNA and genes. V and J calls and clone size were set by TCRdb, not the authors. The sample records approximately 730,000 distinct CDR3 sequences, 40% to 55% of which are singletons. The ten largest make up approximately 4.4% of the sample.

The sequence was collected from a girl aged 5-17 years with multiple sclerosis. The sample taken for sequencing was blood. The rearranged chain carries TRBV12-3 or TRBV12-4 and TRBJ2-1, and TRBD2 may be the D gene, going by 6 matching bases. The bases are TGTGCCAGCAGTTTCTCGAGCGGGCCCTCCTACAATGAGCAGTTCTTC. Its amino acids are CASSFSSGPSYNEQFF.